These 29 T cell receptor beta chains came from one sample sequenced in a study of OX40 agonist ivuxolimab in advanced cancers. Here immunoSEQ multiplex PCR was the method, and the copy in TCRdb shows in-frame clones only, minus some. The sample has about 16,000 clones, approximately 86% seen once. The material sequenced was CD4+ or CD8+ T cells sorted from blood, taken in a trial of the OX40 agonist ivuxolimab. These receptors were taken from an adult with an advanced solid tumor such as melanoma, head and neck, liver or kidney cancer.

Only a few counts were recorded for this clone. The DNA of the CDR3 is TGCGCCAGCAGCTCCGGGACAGGGGTTCCAGATACGCAGTATTTT. It yields the protein CASSSGTGVPDTQYF. This sequence joins TRBV5-1 and TRBJ2-3; TRBD1 aligns across 10 bases. V shed 3 bases and J 4 bases; nucleotides not matched to a gene: 5. The germline gives CDR1 SGHRS, CDR2 YFSETQ. The CDR3 spans 15 residues.

This sequence joins TRBV9 and TRBJ2-3, with 8 nucleotides matching TRBD2. CDR3 length: 15 residues. V lost 3 bases and J lost 1; bases outside the gene matches: 4. Looked up from germline, CDR1 is SGDLS and CDR2 is YYNGEE. The CDR3 sequence: CASSGSGARTDTQYF. CDR3 bases: TGTGCCAGCAGCGGTAGCGGGGCCCGCACAGATACGCAGTATTTT.

The chain uses TRBV5-1 and TRBJ2-7; 10 nucleotides align to TRBD1. Unmatched junction bases numbered 5, after V lost 2 bases and J lost 6 bases. Germline CDR1 and CDR2: SGHRS and YFSETQ. The length of the CDR3 is 14 residues. CDR3 in amino acids: CASSFGTGEPEQYF. The CDR3, as DNA: TGCGCCAGCAGCTTCGGGACAGGGGAACCCGAGCAGTACTTC.

The J gene is TRBJ2-3, the V gene TRBV21-1; the table's D gene call, TRBD2, was not cross checked with the DNA. TRBV21-1 is assigned pseudogene status. The CDR3 is made up of 16 amino acids. CDR3 in amino acids: CASSNAPTGATDTQYF. CDR3 DNA sequence: TGTGCCAGCAGCAACGCACCCACGGGAGCAACAGATACGCAGTATTTT.

This rearrangement joins TRBV5-4 to TRBJ2-3, with 15 bases fitting TRBD2. V shed 3 bases, J shed 3 bases, and the junction held 5 bases outside the gene matches. Germline CDR1 SGHNT, CDR2 YYREEE (reference sequence). The CDR3 loop spans 17 amino acids. The CDR3 bases are TGTGCCAGCAGCTATGGACTAGCGGGAGGGCCGACAGATACGCAGTATTTT. Translating it yields CASSYGLAGGPTDTQYF.

CDR3 sequence: CASSLRGRVNEQYF. The DNA of the CDR3 is TGTGCCAGCAGCCTCAGGGGGCGCGTGAACGAGCAGTACTTC. V is TRBV5-4 and J is TRBJ2-5; 8 nucleotides line up with TRBD1. The DNA end is more similar to TRBJ2-7, so the J call may be wrong. Germline CDR1 is SGHNT and CDR2 is YYREEE (reference sequence). The CDR3 sequence is 14 residues long.

This clone was observed a single time. The chain joins TRBV7-2 to TRBJ2-1, with D perhaps TRBD1 or TRBD2 (5 bases each). This CDR3 is 15 amino acids long. V dropped 6 bases and J dropped 3 bases, with 15 bases sitting between them. CDR1 is SGHTA and CDR2 is FQGNSA in the germline V gene. CDR3 coding DNA: TGTGCCAGCAGACCCGGGACGGCGGGCTACAATGAGCAGTTCTTC. The encoded protein is CASRPGTAGYNEQFF. Full variable domain (rest looked up from reference TRBV7-2 and TRBJ2-1): GAGVSQSPSNKVTEKGKDVELRCDPISGHTALYWYRQSLGQGLEFLIYFQGNSAPDKSGLPSDRFSAERTGGSVSTLTIQRTQQEDSAVYLCASRPGTAGYNEQFFGPGTRLTVL.

DNA for the CDR3: TGTGCCAGCAGCCGGGAACAGCCCTACGAGCAGTACTTC. It yields the protein CASSREQPYEQYF. The chain recombines TRBV5-6 with TRBJ2-7, with TRBD2 as a possible D gene (5 bases). The CDR3 length is 13 residues. Trimming removed 4 bases from V and 2 bases from J, with 10 bases in between. Per germline, CDR1 SGHDT and CDR2 YYEEEE.

The rearrangement uses TRBV6-1 and TRBJ2-7; 10 bases line up with TRBD2. V was pared by 6 bases and J by 6 bases, with 11 bases of the junction left unmatched. CDR1 is MNHNS, CDR2 SASEGT, per germline. This CDR3 comprises 15 residues. CDR3 nucleotides: TGTGCCAGCAGAGCCGGGACTAGCGTTATCGGCGAGCAGTACTTC. Its protein product is CASRAGTSVIGEQYF.

The chain uses TRBV13 and TRBJ2-6; 9 nucleotides line up with TRBD2. Germline-derived CDR1 and CDR2 are PRHDT and FYEKMQ (reference sequence). This CDR3 spans 16 amino acids. Trimming cost V 5 bases and J 4 bases; bases outside gene matches: 6. Written as DNA, the CDR3 is TGTGCCAGCAGCGCGGGACTAGCTGCCGGGGCCAACGTCCTGACTTTC. Residues: CASSAGLAAGANVLTF. Together with reference TRBV13 and TRBJ2-6, the CDR3 gives the full variable domain: AAGVIQSPRHLIKEKRETATLKCYPIPRHDTVYWYQQGPGQDPQFLISFYEKMQSDKGSIPDRFSAQQFSDYHSELNMSSLELGDSALYFCASSAGLAAGANVLTFGAGSRLTVL.

The chain couples TRBV5-1 to TRBJ1-1, with D hard to call. The CDR3 consists of 12 residues. The germline gives CDR1 SGHRS, CDR2 YFSETQ. V dropped 1 base and J dropped 7 bases, with 8 bases sitting between them. The chain's CDR3 is CASSLNADEAFF. In DNA form, the CDR3 reads TGCGCCAGCAGCTTGAATGCAGATGAAGCTTTCTTT.

The genes are TRBV19 and TRBJ2-2; 7 bases fit TRBD2. Per the germline V gene, CDR1 is LNHDA and CDR2 is SQIVND (reference sequence). The CDR3 totals 14 residues. V lost 6 bases to trimming and J lost 5 bases; unmatched junction nucleotides: 6. The CDR3 DNA sequence: TGTGCCAGTAGCCCCTCGGGGGGAACCGGGGAGCTGTTTTTT. Encoded protein: CASSPSGGTGELFF.

The rearrangement uses TRBV5-1 and TRBJ1-2; D not resolved. Germline CDR1 is SGHRS and CDR2 is YFSETQ. V lost 0 bases and J lost 8, with 11 bases in between. The CDR3 loop spans 13 amino acids. CDR3 amino acids: CASSLDFRIGYTF. As DNA, the CDR3 is TGCGCCAGCAGCTTGGATTTCAGGATCGGCTACACCTTC.

V is TRBV18 and J is TRBJ1-2; TRBD1 might be the D (6 bases). Germline V gene lookup returns CDR1 KGHSH and CDR2 LQKENI. CDR3 size: 13 residues. V was cut by 3 bases and J by 1 base, with 6 bases left in between. The CDR3 spells CASSPDSNYGYTF. Here the CDR3 DNA reads TGTGCCAGCTCACCGGACAGTAACTATGGCTACACCTTC. Full variable domain (remainder filled in from reference TRBV18 and TRBJ1-2): NAGVMQNPRHLVRRRGQEARLRCSPMKGHSHVYWYRQLPEEGLKFMVYLQKENIIDESGMPKERFSAEFPKEGPSILRIQQVVRGDSAAYFCASSPDSNYGYTFGSGTRLTVV.

The chain employs TRBV6-6 and TRBJ1-5; D is unresolved. The CDR3 is 14 residues long. V was cut by 7 bases and J by 0 bases, with 10 bases left in between. Germline CDR1 is MNHNY and CDR2 is SVGAGI (reference sequence). The CDR3 loop is CASKTQYSNQPQHF. CDR3 sequence (DNA): TGTGCCAGCAAAACTCAATATAGCAATCAGCCCCAGCATTTT.

The V and J genes are TRBV19 and TRBJ2-7; 7 bases align to TRBD1. Per the germline V gene, CDR1 is LNHDA and CDR2 is SQIVND (reference sequence). The CDR3 is 13 amino acids. J lost 2 bases, V lost 11 bases, and 9 bases had no gene match. DNA of the CDR3: TGTGCCCTTAAACGGACAGGCACCTACGAGCAGTACTTC. As protein: CALKRTGTYEQYF. The whole variable domain, filled in from reference TRBV19 and TRBJ2-7, reads DGGITQSPKYLFRKEGQNVTLSCEQNLNHDAMYWYRQDPGQGLRLIYYSQIVNDFQKGDIAEGYSVSREKKESFPLTVTSAQKNPTAFYLCALKRTGTYEQYFGPGTRLTVT.

The chain recombines TRBV28 with TRBJ1-2; D uncertain. Germline values: CDR1 MDHEN, CDR2 SYDVKM. V shed 4 bases and J shed 7 bases, with 16 bases lying between them. CDR3 length equals 14 residues. DNA of the CDR3: TGTGCCAGCAGTTCAGCGTTAGTCCGAGGTGGCTACACCTTC. Translating gives CASSSALVRGGYTF.

This rearrangement joins TRBV6-5 to TRBJ2-1; no clear D. V was trimmed by 4 bases and J by 7 bases, leaving 5 bases between them. This CDR3 has 11 amino acids. CDR1 is MNHEY and CDR2 is SVGAGI in the germline V gene. This CDR3 is CASSFVNEQFF. CDR3 DNA sequence: TGTGCCAGCAGTTTCGTAAATGAGCAGTTCTTC.

This clone was seen just once. The CDR3 coding sequence is TGTGCCAGCTCACCAGAATTTGATGAAAAACTGTTTTTT. Translated, it gives CASSPEFDEKLFF. This rearrangement joins TRBV18 to TRBJ1-4; D uncertain. Germline V CDR1 and CDR2: KGHSH, LQKENI. The CDR3 is 13 amino acids. V was pared by 2 bases and J by 6 bases, with 7 bases between.

This chain links TRBV7-8 with TRBJ1-5; the match to TRBD1 covers 7 bases. Germline CDR1 is SGHVS and CDR2 is FQNEAQ. CDR3 size: 17 residues. V lost 4 bases and J lost 3; bases outside the gene matches: 12. The CDR3 nucleotides read TGTGCCAGCAGCTCAATTCCAGGGGGGAGGTCCAATCAGCCCCAGCATTTT. This translates into CASSSIPGGRSNQPQHF. Variable domain in full (rest from reference TRBV7-8 and TRBJ1-5): GAGVSQSPRYKVAKRGQDVALRCDPISGHVSLFWYQQALGQGPEFLTYFQNEAQLDKSGLPSDRFFAERPEGSVSTLKIQRTQQEDSAVYLCASSSIPGGRSNQPQHFGDGTRLSIL.

This chain uses TRBV6-5 with TRBJ1-4, with 8 positions matching TRBD1. The CDR3 is 14 residues long. V trimming: 5 bases; J trimming: 8 bases; junction bases outside the gene matches: 7. Germline loops: CDR1 MNHEY, CDR2 SVGAGI. The CDR3 region is CASSIGQGEEKLFF. The CDR3 nucleotides read TGTGCCAGCAGTATCGGACAGGGCGAAGAAAAACTGTTTTTT.

The chain has TRBV15 and TRBJ2-2, with D perhaps matching TRBD1 or TRBD2 (5 bases each). Germline lookup yields CDR1 LNHNV and CDR2 YYDKDF (reference sequence). The CDR3 runs to 14 residues. V was trimmed by 5 bases and J by 5 bases, leaving 12 bases between them. This chain's CDR3 is CATSSGRRTGELFF. The CDR3 region has the DNA TGTGCCACCAGCTCGGGACGAAGGACCGGGGAGCTGTTTTTT.

This clone occurred a few times. V gene TRBV18 combines with J gene TRBJ2-7; the D gene is possibly TRBD1 (6 bases). V dropped 1 base and J dropped 0 bases, with 7 bases sitting between them. The germline gives CDR1 KGHSH, CDR2 LQKENI. This CDR3 spans 14 amino acids. The CDR3 DNA follows: TGTGCCAGCTCACCACAACAGGGCTCCTACGAGCAGTACTTC. Its protein is CASSPQQGSYEQYF.

The rearrangement uses TRBV27 and TRBJ2-1; a possible D gene is TRBD1 (5 bases). The CDR3 is 15 amino acids. Germline V gene lookup returns CDR1 MNHEY and CDR2 SMNVEV (reference sequence). The ends were cut back, 6 bases at V and 6 bases at J, with 18 bases in the middle. The CDR3 nucleotides read TGTGCCAGCAGAGACAGAGGATCCTTGGTCAATGAGCAGTTCTTC. Translation: CASRDRGSLVNEQFF.

This chain links TRBV5-1 with TRBJ1-5; D remains ambiguous. The CDR3 is 16 amino acids. Germline loops: CDR1 SGHRS, CDR2 YFSETQ. V dropped 2 bases and J dropped 3 bases, with 15 bases sitting between them. Here the CDR3 DNA reads TGCGCCAGCAGCTTACTACCCGGGAACTCCAATCAGCCCCAGCATTTT. The encoded protein is CASSLLPGNSNQPQHF.

This rearrangement joins TRBV4-3 to TRBJ2-3; 9 bases fit TRBD1. Germline V gene lookup returns CDR1 LGHNA and CDR2 YSLEER. V lost 4 bases and J lost 5; bases outside the gene matches: 4. The CDR3 loop spans 14 amino acids. For the CDR3, the DNA is TGCGCCAGCAGCCCACAGGGGGCTGGAGATACGCAGTATTTT. Protein product: CASSPQGAGDTQYF.

The V and J genes are TRBV5-1 and TRBJ2-7, with D maybe TRBD1 (6 bases). This CDR3 spans 17 amino acids. The germline V and J ends were trimmed by 6 bases and 4 bases, with 26 bases remaining between them. The germline gives CDR1 SGHRS, CDR2 YFSETQ. The CDR3 DNA is TGCGCCAGCACCGTCGGTTTGGACAGCCTTGGGATATACGAGCAGTACTTC. Amino acids: CASTVGLDSLGIYEQYF.

Written as DNA, the CDR3 is TGTGCCAGTAACGGCGGTCTGTCTCCCCCTCCGGAAGCTTTCTTT. This sequence encodes CASNGGLSPPPEAFF. This chain connects TRBV19 to TRBJ1-1; D remains ambiguous. CDR1 and CDR2 (germline): LNHDA, SQIVND (reference sequence). This CDR3 comprises 15 residues. The V gene lost 7 bases and the J gene lost 8 bases, with 23 bases spanning the gap.

The chain combines TRBV16 with TRBJ2-5, with TRBD1 identical over 7 bases. V dropped 2 bases and J dropped 2; count of bases not matched to a gene: 8. The CDR3 covers 16 residues. Germline CDR1 KGHSY, CDR2 FQNENV. In nucleotides, the CDR3 is TGTGCCAGCAGCCAAACCGCCCGGGACAGACAAGAGACCCAGTACTTC. Its protein product is CASSQTARDRQETQYF.